This TCR beta chain was found in a study of radiation and T cells in renal cell carcinoma. Time point of the sample: blood 4 weeks post-SBRT, at nephrectomy. Treatment in this sample: 15 Gy SBRT to primary tumor, nephrectomy 4 weeks later. Nephrectomy followed 15 Gy stereotactic body radiation by 4 weeks. This renal cell carcinoma was of the clear cell type. Worth noting for this clone: Its antigen remains unknown.

The study, taken as a whole, reports: Top tumor clonotypes rose in blood 2 weeks post-radiation, then contracted. Without pretreatment biopsies, baseline tumor clonotype presence was undetermined.

Repertoires were generated with immunoSEQ multiplex PCR, while TCRdb's copy carries only in-frame clones and drops some. The data hold approximately 90,000 clones, with roughly 80% observed a single time. The CDR3 spans 15 residues. Germline CDR1 is MNHEY and CDR2 is SMNVEV (reference sequence). V was clipped by 2 bases and J by 4 bases; unmatched bases: 6. V is TRBV27 and J is TRBJ2-7; 9 bases map to TRBD2. The specimen was blood, collected from a patient whose treatment included radiotherapy and nephrectomy. This clonotype originated in a man between 50 and 59 years old with renal cell carcinoma. CDR3: CASSLNSGRDYEQYF. Here the CDR3 DNA reads TGTGCCAGCAGTTTAAATAGCGGGAGAGATTACGAGCAGTACTTC.